Listed below are T cell receptor beta chains from one sample, sequenced in a study of T cells after somatic rescue of genetic block. TCRdb's table, derived via immunoSEQ multiplex PCR, lists solely in-frame clones and lacks some. The profile shows more than 65,000 clones, roughly 90% of them singletons. Specimen: peripheral blood mononuclear cells (PBMCs). These receptors originate from a young man. Each CDR3 is given with its conserved first and last residue. D genes are given only for firm matches. The listing skips clone size in some rows; elsewhere it reads once, few, many or a size class.

j_gene: TRBJ2-5
abundance: -
d_gene: TRBD1
v_gene: TRBV15
CDR3aa: CATSRDRDRGVETQYF
CDR3nt: TGTGCCACCAGCAGAGACCGGGACAGGGGCGTAGAGACCCAGTACTTC

j_gene: TRBJ1-1
abundance: -
d_gene: -
v_gene: TRBV14
CDR3aa: CASSQTNSLQGLVF
CDR3nt: TGTGCCAGCAGCCAAACTAACTCTCTCCAGGGTCTAGTCTTT

j_gene: TRBJ1-5
abundance: -
d_gene: TRBD1
v_gene: TRBV15
CDR3aa: CATSREYRGSQPQHF
CDR3nt: TGTGCCACCAGCAGAGAATACAGGGGAAGTCAGCCCCAGCATTTT

j_gene: TRBJ2-7
abundance: -
d_gene: TRBD2
v_gene: TRBV13
CDR3aa: CASSYWTSGNYEQYF
CDR3nt: TGTGCCAGCAGCTACTGGACTAGCGGGAACTACGAGCAGTACTTC

j_gene: TRBJ1-2
abundance: -
d_gene: -
v_gene: TRBV7-8
CDR3aa: CASSLAFGYGYTF
CDR3nt: TGTGCCAGCAGCTTAGCCTTTGGCTATGGCTACACCTTC

j_gene: TRBJ2-2
abundance: -
d_gene: TRBD2
v_gene: TRBV27
CDR3aa: CASSSPASGSYTGELFF
CDR3nt: TGTGCCAGCAGTTCCCCGGCTAGCGGGAGTTACACCGGGGAGCTGTTTTTT

j_gene: TRBJ1-1
abundance: -
d_gene: TRBD1
v_gene: TRBV5-5
CDR3aa: CASQRDRDAEAFF
CDR3nt: TGTGCCAGCCAACGGGACAGGGACGCTGAAGCTTTCTTT

j_gene: TRBJ1-1
abundance: -
d_gene: -
v_gene: TRBV13
CDR3aa: CASSGRENTEAFF
CDR3nt: TGTGCCAGCAGCGGCCGTGAGAACACTGAAGCTTTCTTT

j_gene: TRBJ2-3
abundance: -
d_gene: TRBD1
v_gene: TRBV11-2
CDR3aa: CASSLGGTGYTDTQYF
CDR3nt: TGTGCCAGCAGCTTAGGGGGGACAGGTTACACAGATACGCAGTATTTT

j_gene: TRBJ2-7
abundance: -
d_gene: TRBD1
v_gene: TRBV9
CDR3aa: CASSKDRDEQYF
CDR3nt: TGTGCCAGCAGTAAGGACAGGGATGAGCAGTACTTC

j_gene: TRBJ2-1
abundance: -
d_gene: -
v_gene: TRBV11-2
CDR3aa: CASSLVEGGEQFF
CDR3nt: TGTGCCAGCAGCTTAGTTGAGGGTGGGGAGCAGTTCTTC

j_gene: TRBJ2-5
abundance: -
d_gene: -
v_gene: TRBV2
CDR3aa: CASRSGRTPQETQYF
CDR3nt: TGTGCCAGCAGGTCTGGGCGGACACCTCAAGAGACCCAGTACTTC

j_gene: TRBJ2-2
abundance: -
d_gene: TRBD1
v_gene: TRBV9
CDR3aa: CASSAGTGGTGELFF
CDR3nt: TGTGCCAGCAGCGCCGGGACAGGGGGCACCGGGGAGCTGTTTTTT

j_gene: TRBJ1-4
abundance: -
d_gene: -
v_gene: TRBV5-1
CDR3aa: CASSFTGQNGMNEKLFF
CDR3nt: TGCGCCAGCAGCTTTACGGGACAAAATGGGATGAATGAAAAACTGTTTTTT

j_gene: TRBJ2-7
abundance: -
d_gene: TRBD1
v_gene: TRBV28
CDR3aa: CASRNTVRDRSYEQYF
CDR3nt: TGTGCCAGCAGGAATACCGTACGGGACAGGTCCTACGAGCAGTACTTC

j_gene: TRBJ2-1
abundance: once
d_gene: -
v_gene: TRBV19
CDR3aa: CASRLSSPKANEQFF
CDR3nt: TGTGCCAGTAGACTCAGTAGCCCTAAGGCCAATGAGCAGTTCTTC

j_gene: TRBJ1-6
abundance: few
d_gene: -
v_gene: TRBV27
CDR3aa: CASSLSFAGGASSPLHF
CDR3nt: TGTGCCAGCAGTTTAAGCTTCGCGGGGGGCGCCTCTTCACCCCTCCACTTT

j_gene: TRBJ1-1
abundance: -
d_gene: -
v_gene: TRBV5-5
CDR3aa: CASSPSLNGLYEAFF
CDR3nt: TGTGCCAGCAGCCCGTCCCTCAACGGGCTATACGAAGCTTTCTTT

j_gene: TRBJ2-2
abundance: -
d_gene: TRBD2
v_gene: TRBV2
CDR3aa: CASRGLAAGELFF
CDR3nt: TGTGCCAGCAGAGGACTAGCCGCCGGGGAGCTGTTTTTT

j_gene: TRBJ2-5
abundance: -
d_gene: -
v_gene: TRBV29-1
CDR3aa: CTGGDGETQYF
CDR3nt: TGCACGGGCGGCGATGGAGAGACCCAGTACTTC

j_gene: TRBJ2-5
abundance: -
d_gene: -
v_gene: TRBV14
CDR3aa: CASSQNQKETQYF
CDR3nt: TGTGCCAGCAGCCAAAACCAGAAAGAGACCCAGTACTTC

j_gene: TRBJ1-5
abundance: once
d_gene: -
v_gene: TRBV2
CDR3aa: CASSGLGASNQPQHF
CDR3nt: TGTGCCAGCAGTGGGTTGGGGGCGAGCAATCAGCCCCAGCATTTT

j_gene: TRBJ1-3
abundance: -
d_gene: -
v_gene: TRBV11-2
CDR3aa: CASSLGHIGNTIYF
CDR3nt: TGTGCCAGCAGCTTAGGACACATAGGAAACACCATATATTTT

j_gene: TRBJ2-1
abundance: -
d_gene: TRBD2
v_gene: TRBV10-3
CDR3aa: CAISESAGREGPSSYNEQFF
CDR3nt: TGTGCCATCAGTGAGTCGGCCGGGCGGGAGGGCCCGAGCTCCTACAATGAGCAGTTCTTC

j_gene: TRBJ1-2
abundance: -
d_gene: -
v_gene: TRBV19
CDR3aa: CASSIQGSSLSYTF
CDR3nt: TGTGCCAGTAGTATCCAGGGTTCATCTCTCAGCTACACCTTC

j_gene: TRBJ1-1
abundance: -
d_gene: -
v_gene: TRBV18
CDR3aa: CASSLQGGTEAFF
CDR3nt: TGTGCCAGCTCACTTCAGGGTGGCACTGAAGCTTTCTTT

j_gene: TRBJ2-5
abundance: -
d_gene: -
v_gene: TRBV18
CDR3aa: CASSPGETQYF
CDR3nt: TGTGCCAGCTCACCGGGGGAGACCCAGTACTTC

j_gene: TRBJ1-1
abundance: -
d_gene: TRBD1
v_gene: TRBV4-1
CDR3aa: CASSQGWDRGETEAFF
CDR3nt: TGCGCCAGCAGCCAAGGGTGGGACAGGGGGGAAACTGAAGCTTTCTTT

j_gene: TRBJ2-7
abundance: -
d_gene: -
v_gene: TRBV18
CDR3aa: CASSPPEGPYEQYF
CDR3nt: TGTGCCAGCTCACCACCCGAGGGTCCCTACGAGCAGTACTTC

j_gene: TRBJ1-3
abundance: -
d_gene: -
v_gene: TRBV6-1
CDR3aa: CASSWTGSSGNTIYF
CDR3nt: TGTGCCAGCAGTTGGACGGGGAGCTCTGGAAACACCATATATTTT